This T cell receptor (beta chain) was sequenced for a study of blood T cell repertoires in COVID-19. Profiling relied on immunoSEQ multiplex PCR, and the TCRdb table lists in-frame clones only, not all of them. The sample contains around 230,000 clones, approximately 81% of which appear only once. This CDR3 is built from 15 residues. J gave up 9 bases and V 6 bases, and 7 bases lay outside the gene matches. Germline values: CDR1 MGHDK, CDR2 SYGVNS. Sequencing was performed on peripheral blood. The V call is TRBV25-1, the J call TRBJ2-1; 14 bases agree with TRBD2. This TCR derives from a woman aged 80 or over with acute or convalescent COVID-19. CDR3: CASRGLAGEWGEQFF. In DNA, the CDR3 is TGTGCCAGCAGGGGACTAGCGGGGGAGTGGGGTGAGCAGTTCTTC.